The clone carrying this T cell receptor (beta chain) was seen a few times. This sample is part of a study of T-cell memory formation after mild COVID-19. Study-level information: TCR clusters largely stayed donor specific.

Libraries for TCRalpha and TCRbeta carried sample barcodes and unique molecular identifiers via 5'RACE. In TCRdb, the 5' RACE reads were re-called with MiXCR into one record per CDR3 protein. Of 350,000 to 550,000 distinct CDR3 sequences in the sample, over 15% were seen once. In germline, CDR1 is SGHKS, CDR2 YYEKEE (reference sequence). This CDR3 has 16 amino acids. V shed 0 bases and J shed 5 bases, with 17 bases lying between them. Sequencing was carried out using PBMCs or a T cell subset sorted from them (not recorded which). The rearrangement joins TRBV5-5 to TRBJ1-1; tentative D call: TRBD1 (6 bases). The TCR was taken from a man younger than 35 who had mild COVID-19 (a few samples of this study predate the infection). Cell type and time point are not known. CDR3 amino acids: CASSLGPRQDTTEAFF. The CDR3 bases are TGTGCCAGCAGCTTGGGCCCTCGACAGGACACAACTGAAGCTTTCTTT.